This TCR beta chain was identified in a study of cytomegalovirus exposure and HLA in healthy donors (dated by TCRdb to 2016 to 2017). For context, the study as a whole: According to an earlier analysis of around 600 of the donors, about 179 million T cells yielded 90 million to 130 million unique TCR beta sequences and 250 to 350 Gb of sequence data. An early release covering roughly 640 HLA-typed donors comprised 300 to 350 gigabases of sequencing data and around 80 million unique TCR sequences. Of the 350 to 450 genotyped donors, over 65% fell in the genetic ancestry cluster associated with self-reported Caucasian donors. The study was designed to test whether signatures of past pathogen exposure could be identified by cataloging public T cell receptors. The study used immunosequencing to profile the T cell repertoires of about 670 subjects and linked those repertoires to cytomegalovirus serostatus. In addition to the first cohort of 666 subjects, a separate validation cohort of approximately 130 different subjects was used. To predict cytomegalovirus infection status, the study brought together high-throughput TCR immunosequencing, statistical association of individual TCRs with disease status, and machine learning. In a later analysis, previously published TCR beta repertoires from fewer than 750 donors were re-analyzed and high-resolution HLA genotyping was added so that TCR occurrence patterns could be studied. The later analysis used no new phenotypic data to find candidate immune exposures, relying instead on TCR beta sequences and their occurrence across donors. In an earlier analysis of roughly 540 of the donors, high-throughput TCR beta sequencing was used to judge whether each TCR beta V gene segment behaved as functional or pseudogenic. Alongside the repertoire data, information on donor age, sex, ethnicity and CMV serostatus was compiled. A later genetic analysis used genome-wide SNP genotypes for about 60% of the roughly 700 donors, treating that subset as a discovery cohort. All discovery cohort repertoires had been generated on a single sequencing platform. HLA typing included class I and class II loci at four-digit resolution. Typing coverage varied by locus: roughly 629-640 donors for A, B, C, DRB1 and DQB1; some 520 for DQA1; about 570 for DPA1; around 490 for DPB1. A few DR-DQ haplotypes were treated as single units for association and clustering because of strong linkage in the cohort. On average, roughly 250,000 unique TCR beta nucleotide sequences were sequenced per donor among some 430 genotyped donors of the cohort, with 15% to 20% of those sequences being non-productive. The full study reports these points: A few of the identified cytomegalovirus-associated TCR beta chains were confirmed in vitro to be specific for cytomegalovirus antigens. In a later analysis, TCR association rates were found to vary across HLA loci, with the most associated TCRs seen for DRB1 alleles and the fewest for HLA-C alleles. At a false discovery rate of 0.05, a later analysis linked about 17,000 TCR beta sequences to specific HLA alleles. Sequencing depth was assumed to be roughly uniform across donors in the presence/absence analyses, though that assumption may not hold. In a later analysis, most CMV-associated TCR beta chains were found to appear HLA-restricted, with HLA associations seemingly driven largely by CMV exposure. HLA typing was unavailable for some donors at each locus, so association tests used only the typed subset. The authors suggested that the approach could potentially be generalized to other disease states and immunological phenotypes. This cohort had only TCR beta chains sequenced, and the lack of alpha or paired-chain data limited which features could be detected. Some IMGT-functional V segments, including TRBV6-2 and TRBV6-3, could not be distinguished by the 87-base-pair reads and were therefore excluded. V-gene and J-gene trimming of TCR beta chains was associated with a missense DCLRE1C variant in a later genetic analysis, and the association was replicated in an independent cohort. The classifier was reported to diagnose cytomegalovirus status with high specificity and sensitivity in both the original cohort and the validation cohort. In a later analysis, HLA-associated TCR beta chains were found to be more clonally expanded and to have lower generation probabilities than equally common non-associated chains. CMV serostatus was the only immune exposure information available for the cohort. In a later analysis, several top co-occurrence clusters were reported to appear linked to parvovirus B19, influenza, CMV and Epstein-Barr virus. Strong co-occurrence of HLA alleles, especially DR and DQ, made assigning TCR associations to individual alleles difficult. The study gave a list of about 160 TCR beta chains associated with cytomegalovirus. In an earlier analysis of some 540 of the donors, most TCR beta V segments appeared in productive rearrangements about 87% or about 30% of the time, broadly matching IMGT annotations. Linkage disequilibrium might explain the correlated functional status among segregating V segments, but an unknown experimental factor could not be excluded. The earlier analysis of some 540 of the donors excluded seventeen rarely observed V segments, including chromosome 9 orphons, because counts were too low. A further reported finding was that TCR beta sequences accurately predicted the HLA-A and HLA-B alleles for most subjects in the first cohort. Most TCR sequences were observed very rarely across donors, whereas some public TCRs were present in many individuals. The sequencing pipeline was judged likely to have produced a cluster of highly shared sequence variants as a technical artifact. In a later genetic analysis, fewer N-insertions in productive TCRs were reported among donors in an Asian-associated ancestry cluster than the roughly 700-donor mean.

The protocol used for the library was the immunoSEQ multiplex PCR assay. For the multiplex PCR, a mixture combining 60 forward primers for TCR Vbeta segments and 13 reverse primers for TCR Jbeta segments was used. A multiplex PCR assay on genomic DNA amplified the CDR3 region of rearranged TCR beta genes. Amplified TCR beta libraries were sequenced as 87-base-pair reads on the Illumina HiSeq System. Concerning the study's data processing: A later analysis counted tens of millions of unique TCR beta chains across the 640 or so repertoires, and some 11 million of these chains were shared by at least two donors. To remove PCR and sequencing errors, raw reads were error-corrected and collapsed into unique sequences using a nearest-neighbor algorithm that merged closely related sequences. V, D and J gene segments were assigned by aligning CDR3 sequences to IMGT reference sequences. For a sequence to be retained, a match of at least six nucleotides to both a V gene segment and a J gene segment was required. Rearrangements were called productive when the CDR3 lacked stop codons and stayed in frame with V and J; all others were non-productive. Following IMGT convention, CDR3 was defined as the stretch from the second conserved V-encoded cysteine to the conserved J-encoded phenylalanine. The earlier analysis of 587 of the donors excluded any sequence lacking an unambiguous match to a single V gene segment. In an earlier analysis of roughly 500 of the donors, V segments were called functional above 56.7% productive rearrangements and were called segregating when the between-donor standard deviation exceeded 5%. A statistical classification framework was built for diagnosing cytomegalovirus status from the catalog of TCR beta chain sequences. V and J gene assignment, in a later analysis, came from comparing TCR nucleotide sequences with IMGT/GENE-DB human TR gene sequences. Using the TCRdist pipeline, a later analysis assigned CDR3 sequences along with most-parsimonious VDJ recombination scenarios. In a later analysis, each TCR beta chain was defined by its CDR3 amino acid sequence together with its V-gene family, and reads without a unique V-gene family were excluded. A later analysis removed roughly 590 highly shared, low-generation-probability nucleotide sequences to deal with suspected cross-contamination and a sequencing artifact. A later analysis calculated a clonal expansion index for each public chain from normalized within-repertoire ranks of inferred template counts. Generation probabilities in a later analysis came from a VDJ recombination model fitted to out-of-frame rearrangements, and those results were checked against IGoR. Hypergeometric tests were used in a later analysis to score TCR-TCR, TCR-HLA and TCR-CMV co-occurrence, with a repertoire-size bias correction applied to the TCR pairs. In a later analysis, false discovery rates were estimated by permuting HLA or CMV assignments 20 times. A later analysis grouped co-occurring TCRs with DBSCAN, adding TCRdist sequence similarity when clustering within HLA-allele-positive subsets. For co-occurrence clustering, repertoires with fewer than 30,000 or more than 120,000 public chains were excluded, along with roughly 5 repertoires with anomalous nucleotide sharing. TCRdb took over this immuneACCESS table, retaining in-frame rearrangements with V and J assigned. Such tables are incomplete; in checked studies, under half of the missing clones stem from an unresolved V gene, and the remainder is unexplained. That table furnishes V, J and clone size, whereas the DNA furnished D and trimming. In all, the sample holds under 250,000 clones, and 70% to 80% of those were seen once. The biggest ten clones account for less than 4.5% of the sample.

The junction shows trimming of 0 bases on V and 10 bases on J, and the gene matches do not reach 5 bases of it. Measured from the cysteine to the phenylalanine, the CDR3 is 14 residues long. Solely the CDR3 DNA is kept, with 42 bases framed from the first base. CDR1 and CDR2 are drawn from the germline V gene: SGHDT, YYEEEE. This clone came up a few times. The antigen it recognizes is unknown. No base qualities exist here, and no much larger clone lies one base off it. The cohort was made up of roughly 670 healthy bone marrow donors. Cohort members were all nominally healthy when sampled, although unrecorded immune exposures were likely present. The donor tested CMV seronegative and was one of the 352 seronegative cohort members. A peripheral blood sample was provided by each donor, and peripheral blood mononuclear cells were used for TCR beta sequencing. The Qiagen DNeasy Blood Extraction Kit was used to extract genomic DNA from the blood cell samples.

The sequence was obtained from a male donor in good health and CMV-seronegative. The specimen was PBMCs. The V and J genes are TRBV5-6 and TRBJ1-4; 8 nucleotides in the junction match TRBD1. The nucleotide sequence reads TGTGCCAGCAGCTTGGCCGGAGGACAGGGAAAACTGTTTTTT. Translated, this gives CASSLAGGQGKLFF.